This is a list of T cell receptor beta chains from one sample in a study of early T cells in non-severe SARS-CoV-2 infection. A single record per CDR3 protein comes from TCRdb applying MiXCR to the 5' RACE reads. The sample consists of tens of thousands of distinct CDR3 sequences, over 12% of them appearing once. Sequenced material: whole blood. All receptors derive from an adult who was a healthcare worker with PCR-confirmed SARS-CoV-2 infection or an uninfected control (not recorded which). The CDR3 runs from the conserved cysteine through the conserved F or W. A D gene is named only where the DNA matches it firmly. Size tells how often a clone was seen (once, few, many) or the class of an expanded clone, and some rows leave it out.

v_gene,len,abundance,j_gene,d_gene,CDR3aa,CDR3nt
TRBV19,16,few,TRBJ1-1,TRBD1,CASSSLTGVGRTEAFF,TGTGCCAGTAGTTCACTAACAGGGGTGGGTCGCACTGAAGCTTTCTTT
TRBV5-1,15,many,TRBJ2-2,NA,CASSLVALNTGELFF,TGCGCCAGCAGCTTGGTAGCACTGAACACCGGGGAGCTGTTTTTT
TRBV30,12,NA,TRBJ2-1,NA,CAWGPSYNEQFF,TGTGCCTGGGGGCCCTCCTACAATGAGCAGTTCTTC
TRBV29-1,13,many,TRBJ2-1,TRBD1,CSVRRDSLDEQFF,TGCAGCGTGCGACGGGACAGCCTCGATGAGCAGTTCTTC
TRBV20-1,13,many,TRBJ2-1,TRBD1,CSSFDRVWHEQFF,TGCAGTTCGTTTGACAGGGTCTGGCATGAGCAGTTCTTC
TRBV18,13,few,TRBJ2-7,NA,CASSPGRDYEQYF,TGTGCCAGCTCACCAGGCCGGGACTACGAGCAGTACTTC
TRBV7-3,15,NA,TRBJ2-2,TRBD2,CASTKGRVSTGELFF,TGTGCCAGCACAAAAGGGAGGGTGAGCACCGGGGAGCTGTTTTTT
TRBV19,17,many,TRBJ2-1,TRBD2,CASSIVVRSGRADEQFF,TGTGCCAGTAGTATAGTGGTACGGAGCGGGAGGGCAGATGAGCAGTTCTTC
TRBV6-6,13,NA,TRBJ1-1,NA,CASSATQGTEAFF,TGTGCCAGCAGTGCCACCCAGGGAACTGAAGCTTTCTTT
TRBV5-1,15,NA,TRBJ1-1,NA,CASSKGRGSNTEAFF,TGCGCCAGCAGCAAGGGGAGGGGATCGAACACTGAAGCTTTCTTT
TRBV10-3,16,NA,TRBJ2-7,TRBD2,CAISGTSGFTYERQYF,TGTGCCATCAGTGGGACTAGCGGCTTTACCTACGAGCGGCAGTACTTC
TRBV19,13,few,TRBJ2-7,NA,CASSLGHANEQYF,TGTGCCAGTAGCCTGGGACACGCAAACGAGCAGTACTTC
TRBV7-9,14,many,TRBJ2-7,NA,CASSPGVDSYEQYF,TGTGCCAGCAGCCCTGGAGTGGATTCTTACGAGCAGTACTTC
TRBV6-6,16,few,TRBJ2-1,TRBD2,CASSHRLAGPYNEQFF,TGTGCCAGCAGTCATCGACTAGCGGGGCCCTACAATGAGCAGTTCTTC